These 28 T cell receptor beta chains came from one sample sequenced in a study of cytomegalovirus exposure and HLA in healthy donors (TCRdb year 2017). The library came from the immunoSEQ multiplex PCR assay. For the multiplex PCR, a mixture combining 60 forward primers for TCR Vbeta segments and 13 reverse primers for TCR Jbeta segments was used. The table was pulled from immuneACCESS by TCRdb, which kept in-frame rearrangements only. Such tables lose some clones; where checked, under half of the loss comes from unresolved V genes, and the rest has no known cause. Present in this sample are around 54,000 clones, about 78% of which were seen just once. Clones ranked in the top ten supply approximately 7.6% of the sample. Sample: PBMCs. Every receptor here comes from a man aged 25-45 years in good health and CMV-seropositive.

The chain carries TRBV7-2 and TRBJ1-4; D might be TRBD1 (5 bases). The ends were cut back, 6 bases at V and 11 bases at J, with 22 bases in the middle. CDR1 and CDR2 (germline): SGHTA, FQGNSA. The CDR3 loop spans 15 amino acids. The CDR3 here is CASRAGRGMSPKLFF. In nucleotides, the CDR3 is TGTGCCAGCAGGGCCGGTAGGGGTATGTCCCCGAAACTGTTTTTT.

This clone came up a few times. The rearrangement uses TRBV15 and TRBJ1-5; TRBD1 is a possible D gene (5 bases). CDR1 and CDR2 (germline): LNHNV, YYDKDF (reference sequence). This CDR3 comprises 18 residues. Deletions cut 1 base from V and 0 bases from J, with 16 bases between. For the CDR3, the DNA is TGTGCCACCAGCAGAGGAGCCACAGGAACCTATAGCAATCAGCCCCAGCATTTT. Protein product: CATSRGATGTYSNQPQHF. Supplemented by reference TRBV15 and TRBJ1-5, the full variable domain reads DAMVIQNPRYQVTQFGKPVTLSCSQTLNHNVMYWYQQKSSQAPKLLFHYYDKDFNNEADTPDNFQSRRPNTSFCFLDIRSPGLGDTAMYLCATSRGATGTYSNQPQHFGDGTRLSIL.

The gene calls are TRBV4-1 and TRBJ1-3; 9 positions agree with TRBD1. The V gene's germline CDR1 is MGHRA and CDR2 YSYEKL. J was trimmed by 4 bases and V by 3 bases; bases with no gene match: 7. The CDR3 totals 16 residues. CDR3 residues: CASSHENRGQGNTIYF. The CDR3 nucleotides are TGCGCCAGCAGCCATGAAAACAGGGGGCAAGGAAACACCATATATTTT.

The chain has TRBV4-1 and TRBJ1-2, with 9 nucleotides matching TRBD1. This CDR3 comprises 16 residues. The trim removed 4 bases at V and 3 bases at J, leaving 9 bases unmatched. Germline CDR1 is MGHRA and CDR2 is YSYEKL. CDR3 loop: CASSPSEGQGYYGYTF. The CDR3 coding sequence is TGCGCCAGCAGCCCGAGTGAGGGACAGGGATACTATGGCTACACCTTC.

J is TRBJ1-1 and V is TRBV10-2, with a possible D match to TRBD1 (6 bases). The CDR3 extends over 14 amino acids. Deletions cut 5 bases from V and 0 bases from J, with 10 bases between. CDR1 is WSHSY, CDR2 SAAADI, per germline. The CDR3 DNA sequence: TGCGCCAGCAGTAACAGGGCCATGAACACTGAAGCTTTCTTT. This codes for CASSNRAMNTEAFF.

This chain connects TRBV7-3 to TRBJ2-5, with TRBD1 matching over 11 bases. The CDR3 sequence is 16 residues long. Germline V lookup: CDR1 SGHTA, CDR2 FQGTGA. The V gene end was trimmed by 5 bases and the J gene end by 4 bases; junction bases not matched to a gene: 9. CDR3 amino acids: CASSVGTGGKGETQYF. The CDR3 region has the DNA TGTGCCAGCAGCGTGGGGACAGGGGGTAAGGGAGAGACCCAGTACTTC.

The chain uses TRBV2 and TRBJ2-1; the D is unclear. The V and J ends lost 10 bases and 2 bases respectively, with 12 bases between them. The germline gives CDR1 SNHLY, CDR2 FYNNEI. The CDR3 totals 13 residues. In DNA, the CDR3 is TGTGCCACCTATAGCCGGGCCTACAATGAGCAGTTCTTC. Protein sequence: CATYSRAYNEQFF.

As DNA, the CDR3 is TGTGCCAGCAGGCCCATACCGGGGACAGACTACGAGCAGTACTTC. Residues: CASRPIPGTDYEQYF. The V and J genes are TRBV7-9 and TRBJ2-7; TRBD1 matches at 7 bases. The trim removed 6 bases at V and 3 bases at J, leaving 11 bases unmatched. This CDR3 is 15 amino acids long. CDR1 is SEHNR, CDR2 FQNEAQ, per germline (reference sequence). The full variable domain, rest sourced from reference TRBV7-9 and TRBJ2-7, is DTGVSQNPRHKITKRGQNVTFRCDPISEHNRLYWYRQTLGQGPEFLTYFQNEAQLEKSRLLSDRFSAERPKGSFSTLEIQRTEQGDSAMYLCASRPIPGTDYEQYFGPGTRLTVT.

CDR3 nucleotide sequence: TGTGCCAGCTCCCAGGAGAACACCGGGGAGCTGTTTTTT. The encoded protein is CASSQENTGELFF. V gene TRBV7-8 combines with J gene TRBJ2-2; the D is unclear. V lost 8 bases, J lost 1 base, and 8 bases lay in between. The CDR3 covers 13 residues. The germline CDR1 and CDR2 sequences are SGHVS and FQNEAQ.

The genes are TRBV10-2 and TRBJ1-5; TRBD1 is a possible D gene (5 bases). The CDR3 has 15 amino acids. Trimming removed 6 bases from V and 2 bases from J, with 14 bases in between. In germline, CDR1 is WSHSY, CDR2 SAAADI. CDR3 in amino acids: CASREAAGGNQPQHF. The DNA for the CDR3 is TGCGCCAGCAGGGAGGCGGCGGGGGGCAATCAGCCCCAGCATTTT.

The table lists this clone with a few counts. Here the CDR3 DNA reads TGTGCCAGCAGAACCACCGGCGGGGGGCGCACAGATACGCAGTATTTT. Amino acids: CASRTTGGGRTDTQYF. The rearrangement joins TRBV6-6 to TRBJ2-3; TRBD2 matches 8 bases. The CDR3 has 16 residues. Germline-derived CDR1 and CDR2 are MNHNY and SVGAGI (reference sequence). V lost 6 bases to trimming and J lost 1 base; unmatched junction nucleotides: 9.

The chain links TRBV5-5 to TRBJ2-3; D unresolved. This CDR3 has 15 residues. Germline V gives CDR1 SGHKS, CDR2 YYEKEE (reference sequence). Deletions cut 3 bases from V and 0 bases from J, with 11 bases between. The DNA of the CDR3 is TGTGCCAGCAGCTCAAGCCCCAGGAGCACAGATACGCAGTATTTT. Protein product: CASSSSPRSTDTQYF. The full variable domain, rest sourced from reference TRBV5-5 and TRBJ2-3, is DAGVTQSPTHLIKTRGQQVTLRCSPISGHKSVSWYQQVLGQGPQFIFQYYEKEERGRGNFPDRFSARQFPNYSSELNVNALLLGDSALYLCASSSSPRSTDTQYFGPGTRLTVL.

The rearrangement uses TRBV7-9 and TRBJ2-7, with a possible D match to TRBD1 (6 bases). The CDR3 extends over 12 amino acids. V lost 4 bases, J lost 4 bases, and 8 bases lay in between. Germline V gene data show CDR1 as SEHNR and CDR2 as FQNEAQ (reference sequence). The CDR3 reads CASSWTVYEQYF. The CDR3, as DNA: TGTGCCAGCAGCTGGACAGTTTACGAGCAGTACTTC. Complete variable domain (other parts from reference TRBV7-9 and TRBJ2-7): DTGVSQNPRHKITKRGQNVTFRCDPISEHNRLYWYRQTLGQGPEFLTYFQNEAQLEKSRLLSDRFSAERPKGSFSTLEIQRTEQGDSAMYLCASSWTVYEQYFGPGTRLTVT.

This CDR3 is CATSSRDTISSTDTQYF. The CDR3 region has the DNA TGTGCCACCAGCAGCCGGGACACAATTTCTAGCACAGATACGCAGTATTTT. The chain carries TRBV15 and TRBJ2-3, with a possible D match to TRBD1 (6 bases). Germline V gene data show CDR1 as LNHNV and CDR2 as YYDKDF (reference sequence). The CDR3 covers 17 residues. V was cut by 3 bases and J by 0 bases, with 16 bases left in between.

This chain joins TRBV18 and TRBJ1-5; D gene uncertain. The CDR3 length is 15 residues. V lost 3 bases, J lost 0 bases, and 9 bases lay in between. Germline CDR1 KGHSH, CDR2 LQKENI. CDR3 sequence reads: CASSPDNNSNQPQHF. CDR3 DNA sequence: TGTGCCAGCTCACCTGATAACAATAGCAATCAGCCCCAGCATTTT.

This chain connects TRBV12-5 to TRBJ2-5; 12 nucleotides align to TRBD1. Germline values: CDR1 LGHNT, CDR2 FRNRAP. Trimming took 7 bases from V and 1 from J; bases not matched to a gene: 13. There are 18 residues in the CDR3. CDR3 DNA sequence: TGTGCTAGTGCCATGGGACAGGGGGCCGGGGTAGTCCAAGAGACCCAGTACTTC. It translates to CASAMGQGAGVVQETQYF.

The chain carries TRBV9 and TRBJ2-3; 11 bases are a match to TRBD2. Germline V gene data show CDR1 as SGDLS and CDR2 as YYNGEE. Unmatched junction bases numbered 4, after V lost 6 bases and J lost 4 bases. This CDR3 spans 14 amino acids. CDR3 region: CASNGLAGSDTQYF. In DNA, the CDR3 is TGTGCCAGCAACGGACTAGCGGGCTCAGATACGCAGTATTTT.

The gene calls are TRBV7-6 and TRBJ1-1; D gene uncertain. Germline V lookup: CDR1 SGHVS, CDR2 FNYEAQ. The CDR3 consists of 14 residues. The V end lost 6 bases, the J end lost 7 bases, and 18 bases lay between the germline ends. CDR3 DNA sequence: TGTGCCAGCAGAGTTTGGGCCGGGGATCTTGAAGCTTTCTTT. Protein product: CASRVWAGDLEAFF.

The chain is built from TRBV29-1 and TRBJ2-7; D possibly corresponds to TRBD1 (6 bases). CDR1 and CDR2 (germline): SQVTM, ANQGSEA. Trimming pared 7 bases from V and 3 bases from J, leaving 10 bases between. There are 11 residues in the CDR3. As DNA, the CDR3 is TGCAGCGCCCGGGACATCTACGAGCAGTACTTC. Its protein is CSARDIYEQYF.

V gene TRBV6-1 combines with J gene TRBJ1-4, with D perhaps TRBD1 (5 bases). Between the trimmed V and J ends, which lost 7 bases and 8 bases, there was a span of 11 bases. CDR3 length: 12 residues. Germline-derived CDR1 and CDR2 are MNHNS and SASEGT. The CDR3 reads CASKGSEEKLFF. CDR3 nucleotides: TGTGCCAGCAAGGGGTCAGAAGAAAAACTGTTTTTT.

The gene calls are TRBV2 and TRBJ2-7, with a weak D call TRBD1 (5 bases). CDR3 length: 12 amino acids. Trimming took 8 bases from V and 3 from J, leaving 11 bases between them. CDR1 is SNHLY, CDR2 FYNNEI, per germline. In DNA form, the CDR3 reads TGTGCCAGCGGCTGGCAGGGCTACGAGCAGTACTTC. Residues: CASGWQGYEQYF.

The V gene is TRBV5-1, the J gene TRBJ2-1; D gene unclear. V lost 2 bases and J lost 0, with 6 bases in between. The germline V gene encodes CDR1 SGHRS and CDR2 YFSETQ. The CDR3 totals 14 residues. Here the CDR3 DNA reads TGCGCCAGCAGCTTAGAGAGCTCCTACAATGAGCAGTTCTTC. Translation: CASSLESSYNEQFF.

The chain's CDR3 is CASSYPGQGSNQPQHF. DNA for the CDR3: TGTGCCAGCAGCTACCCGGGACAGGGGAGCAATCAGCCCCAGCATTTT. The J gene is TRBJ1-5, the V gene TRBV5-8; 10 nucleotides align to TRBD1. This CDR3 is 16 amino acids long. J gave up 1 base and V 3 bases, and 4 bases lay outside the gene matches. Germline assignment: CDR1 SGHTS and CDR2 YDEGEE.

The gene calls are TRBV4-1 and TRBJ2-4; 11 bases are a match to TRBD2. V gave up 1 base and J gave up 0 bases; unmatched junction bases: 5. There are 18 residues in the CDR3. The germline V gene encodes CDR1 MGHRA and CDR2 YSYEKL. CDR3 DNA: TGCGCCAGCAGCCAAGGACTAGCGGGGTCCTTAGCCAAAAACATTCAGTACTTC. This translates into CASSQGLAGSLAKNIQYF.

The V gene is TRBV7-2, the J gene TRBJ2-1; the match to TRBD1 covers 9 bases. Germline lookup yields CDR1 SGHTA and CDR2 FQGNSA. V lost 5 bases, J lost 4 bases, and 6 bases stayed unmatched. The CDR3 runs to 15 residues. The CDR3 nucleotides are TGTGCCAGCAGCCACCGGACAGGGGAATACAATGAGCAGTTCTTC. Protein sequence: CASSHRTGEYNEQFF.

This chain links TRBV5-1 with TRBJ1-1; D uncertain. The CDR3 has 14 residues. V dropped 7 bases and J dropped 4 bases, with 17 bases sitting between them. Germline V lookup: CDR1 SGHRS, CDR2 YFSETQ. This CDR3 is CASVHGGFGTEAFF. For the CDR3, the DNA is TGCGCCAGCGTCCATGGAGGCTTCGGCACTGAAGCTTTCTTT.

V gene TRBV7-8 combines with J gene TRBJ1-2; perhaps TRBD1 as D (6 bases). This CDR3 has 13 residues. V lost 5 bases, J lost 3 bases, and 10 bases lay in between. Germline CDR1 is SGHVS and CDR2 is FQNEAQ. CDR3 coding DNA: TGTGCCAGCAGCGAAGACAGGTACTATGGCTACACCTTC. It yields the protein CASSEDRYYGYTF.

CDR3 sequence reads: CASSLTGQVSSYEQYF. The CDR3 coding sequence is TGCGCCAGCAGCCTCACGGGACAGGTGAGCTCCTACGAGCAGTACTTC. The rearrangement joins TRBV4-1 to TRBJ2-7, with TRBD1 matching over 8 bases. Germline lookup yields CDR1 MGHRA and CDR2 YSYEKL. The V and J ends lost 4 bases and 0 bases, in that order; junction bases with no gene match: 8. This CDR3 is built from 16 residues.